The next 11 T cell receptor beta chains were all read from a single sample in a study of blood T cell repertoires in COVID-19. Clones were sequenced by immunoSEQ multiplex PCR, and TCRdb holds only the in-frame ones, with some missing. The table lists about 190,000 clones, roughly 84% of them singletons. What was sequenced was peripheral blood. The receptor source for this set is a human donor in a cohort sampled during active COVID-19.

The rearrangement uses TRBV19 and TRBJ2-2, with 9 bases identical to TRBD1. J lost 5 bases, V lost 6 bases, and 16 bases had no gene match. CDR3 length equals 18 residues. CDR1 LNHDA and CDR2 SQIVND come from the germline V gene (reference sequence). The CDR3, as DNA: TGTGCCAGTAGATGGAAGGACAGGGGTCGGGGACAGACCGGGGAGCTGTTTTTT. Encoded protein: CASRWKDRGRGQTGELFF.

The chain employs TRBV5-1 and TRBJ2-3; possible D gene TRBD1, 7 bases. This CDR3 contains 15 residues. Germline-derived CDR1 and CDR2 are SGHRS and YFSETQ. Trimming shortened V by 0 bases and J by 4 bases, and 12 bases separated the two germline ends. In DNA form, the CDR3 reads TGCGCCAGCAGCTTGGCCAGGGGGGTTTCAGATACGCAGTATTTT. Translation: CASSLARGVSDTQYF.

The chain carries TRBV10-1 and TRBJ1-5; 7 bases are shared with TRBD1. Germline V gene lookup returns CDR1 WNHNN and CDR2 SYGVQD (reference sequence). This CDR3 has 15 amino acids. With 3 bases clipped from V and 4 bases from J, the junction kept 6 bases outside the gene matches. The CDR3 is CASSEGARGNQPQHF. CDR3 nucleotides: TGCGCCAGCAGTGAAGGGGCCAGGGGGAATCAGCCCCAGCATTTT.

The chain uses TRBV11-2 and TRBJ1-1; 9 nucleotides agree with TRBD1. CDR3 length: 16 amino acids. After removal of 5 bases from V and 7 bases from J, the junction contained 14 bases not matched to a gene. CDR1 is SGHAT, CDR2 FQNNGV, per germline. CDR3 protein: CASSEGFGTGYIEAFF. The CDR3 bases are TGTGCCAGCAGCGAGGGATTTGGGACAGGGTATATTGAAGCTTTCTTT.

The chain is built from TRBV27 and TRBJ2-7; D uncertain. V was clipped by 6 bases and J by 1 base, with 13 bases between them. In germline, CDR1 is MNHEY, CDR2 SMNVEV (reference sequence). The CDR3 covers 14 residues. The CDR3 DNA sequence: TGTGCCAGCAGGGAGCGACCCTTATCCTACGAGCAGTACTTC. Translated, it gives CASRERPLSYEQYF.

This clone was recorded once. The rearrangement links TRBV12-3 or TRBV12-4 to TRBJ1-2, with 8 bases aligning to TRBD1. The CDR3 extends over 13 amino acids. Unmatched junction bases numbered 9, after V lost 7 bases and J lost 8 bases. In DNA, the CDR3 is TGTGCCAGCAAAGAGACAGGGGCCTCGGGCTACACCTTC. Translated: CASKETGASGYTF.

V is TRBV5-1 and J is TRBJ2-3; 9 positions agree with TRBD1. The CDR3 runs 17 residues. V shed 4 bases, J shed 4 bases, and the junction held 13 bases outside the gene matches. CDR1 and CDR2 from the germline V gene are SGHRS and YFSETQ. The CDR3 nucleotides read TGCGCCAGCAGCCCACCTACCGGGACAGGGAGCTCAGATACGCAGTATTTT. This codes for CASSPPTGTGSSDTQYF.

The J gene is TRBJ1-1, the V gene TRBV6-5, with D possibly being TRBD1 (6 bases). Germline V gene data show CDR1 as MNHEY and CDR2 as SVGAGI. Trimming took off 5 bases at V and 7 bases at J, with 11 bases between the two ends. This CDR3 comprises 12 residues. CDR3 region: CASSQQTGEAFF. In DNA, the CDR3 is TGTGCCAGCAGTCAACAGACAGGTGAAGCTTTCTTT.

This clone was seen once. V and J are TRBV29-1 and TRBJ1-2, with D possibly matching TRBD1 (5 bases). This CDR3 has 15 amino acids. Deletions cut 4 bases from V and 0 bases from J, with 15 bases between. Germline values: CDR1 SQVTM, CDR2 ANQGSEA. The CDR3, as DNA: TGCAGCGTTGTGGGGGGGGACGGCTCTAACTATGGCTACACCTTC. Translating it yields CSVVGGDGSNYGYTF. Looking up the rest from reference TRBV29-1 and TRBJ1-2 gives the full variable domain: SAVISQKPSRDICQRGTSLTIQCQVDSQVTMMFWYRQQPGQSLTLIATANQGSEATYESGFVIDKFPISRPNLTFSTLTVSNMSPEDSSIYLCSVVGGDGSNYGYTFGSGTRLTVV.

The chain employs TRBV3-1 (or the pseudogene TRBV3-2) and TRBJ2-2; TRBD2 agrees at 8 bases. The J segment lost 6 bases and the V segment lost 4 bases, leaving 4 bases of the junction unmatched. There are 14 residues in the CDR3. Germline V CDR1 and CDR2: LGHDT, YNNKEL (reference sequence). DNA of the CDR3: TGTGCCAGCAGCCCCGGGGGGGTGGCCGGGGAGCTGTTTTTT. The encoded protein is CASSPGGVAGELFF.

The chain carries TRBV9 and TRBJ2-2; the D gene is possibly TRBD2 (6 bases). Germline V gives CDR1 SGDLS, CDR2 YYNGEE. V was shortened by 4 bases and J by 7 bases, with 20 bases between the two germline ends. CDR3 length: 16 amino acids. This CDR3 reads CASSFRTTLVVGELFF. CDR3 in DNA: TGTGCCAGCAGCTTTAGGACTACCCTTGTGGTCGGGGAGCTGTTTTTT. Filled out from reference TRBV9 and TRBJ2-2, the complete variable domain reads DSGVTQTPKHLITATGQRVTLRCSPRSGDLSVYWYQQSLDQGLQFLIQYYNGEERAKGNILERFSAQQFPDLHSELNLSSLELGDSALYFCASSFRTTLVVGELFFGEGSRLTVL.